Sequencing of this T cell receptor beta chain was carried out in a study of T cell responses to AZD1222 COVID-19 vaccine. Germline V gene data show CDR1 as MDHEN and CDR2 as SYDVKM. V dropped 5 bases and J dropped 0 bases, with 11 bases sitting between them. CDR3 size: 15 residues. The table came from immunoSEQ multiplex PCR; TCRdb's copy has only in-frame clones and leaves some out. The table records 120,000 or so clones, 90% of them present only once. Specimen: peripheral blood, collected on day 0 of AZD1222 vaccination. The receptor comes from an adult in good health. The rearrangement links TRBV28 to TRBJ1-5, with D tentatively TRBD1 (6 bases). The CDR3 nucleotides read TGTGCCAGCAGTCACAGGGTTTTTAGCAATCAGCCCCAGCATTTT. Translating gives CASSHRVFSNQPQHF.